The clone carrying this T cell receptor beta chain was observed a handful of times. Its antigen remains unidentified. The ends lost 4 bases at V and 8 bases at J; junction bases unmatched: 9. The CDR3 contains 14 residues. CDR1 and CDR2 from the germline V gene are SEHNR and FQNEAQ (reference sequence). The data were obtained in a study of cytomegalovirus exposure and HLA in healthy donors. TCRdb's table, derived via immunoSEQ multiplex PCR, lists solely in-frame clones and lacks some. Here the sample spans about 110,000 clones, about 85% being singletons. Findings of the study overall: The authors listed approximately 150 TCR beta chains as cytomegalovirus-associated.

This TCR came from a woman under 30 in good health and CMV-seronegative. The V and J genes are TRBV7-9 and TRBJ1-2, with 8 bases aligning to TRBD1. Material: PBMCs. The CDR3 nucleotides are TGTGCCAGCAGCTCCCCCGACAGGGGCAAAGGCTACACCTTC. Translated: CASSSPDRGKGYTF.